The 25 T cell receptor beta chains below come from one sample, sequenced in a study of blood T cell repertoires in COVID-19. Here immunoSEQ multiplex PCR was the method, and the copy in TCRdb shows in-frame clones only, minus some. This repertoire shows some 250,000 clones, around nine tenths found once; its top ten account for just under 9%. Input material: PBMCs or T cells enriched from blood (not recorded which). These TCRs come from a man aged 35 to 55 who had recovered from COVID-19.

The rearrangement links TRBV27 to TRBJ1-1; 8 nucleotides agree with TRBD1. The V segment lost 5 bases and the J segment 2 bases; nucleotides outside the gene matches: 4. CDR3 size: 14 residues. Looked up from germline, CDR1 is MNHEY and CDR2 is SMNVEV (reference sequence). The CDR3 region has the DNA TGTGCCAGCAGTCACGGACAGGGCAACACTGAAGCTTTCTTT. It codes for CASSHGQGNTEAFF.

The chain has TRBV11-3 and TRBJ1-4; 11 positions agree with TRBD1. The CDR3 covers 14 residues. V shed 6 bases, J shed 7 bases, and the junction held 4 bases outside the gene matches. CDR1 is SGHNT and CDR2 is YENEEA in the germline V gene. The CDR3 DNA sequence: TGTGCCAGCAGTTCCGGGACAGGGGGTGAAAAACTGTTTTTT. Translated: CASSSGTGGEKLFF.

The chain joins TRBV2 to TRBJ2-2; D is possibly TRBD1 (5 bases). The CDR3 runs to 13 residues. Per the germline V gene, CDR1 is SNHLY and CDR2 is FYNNEI. Deletions cut 7 bases from V and 6 bases from J, with 12 bases between. The CDR3: CASTTTASGELFF. The CDR3 DNA reads TGTGCCAGCACAACGACAGCCTCCGGGGAGCTGTTTTTT.

CDR3 protein: CASSQGAREQYF. The CDR3 coding sequence is TGTGCCAGCAGCCAGGGGGCCAGAGAGCAGTACTTC. J is TRBJ2-7 and V is TRBV11-3, with 8 bases lining up with TRBD1. In germline, CDR1 is SGHNT, CDR2 YENEEA. V gave up 5 bases and J gave up 7 bases; unmatched junction bases: 4. The CDR3 has 12 amino acids.

The chain combines TRBV4-1 with TRBJ1-6, with D possibly matching TRBD1 (5 bases). There are 16 residues in the CDR3. Trimming stripped 3 bases from V and 4 bases from J, with 13 bases between. Germline V gene lookup returns CDR1 MGHRA and CDR2 YSYEKL. The CDR3, as DNA: TGCGCCAGCAGCCAGATCCTGGGACTGTATAATTCACCCCTCCACTTT. Its translation: CASSQILGLYNSPLHF.

The rearrangement uses TRBV6-5 and TRBJ2-7, with TRBD1 matching over 8 bases. From germline, CDR1 is MNHEY and CDR2 SVGAGI. V dropped 6 bases and J dropped 9; count of bases not matched to a gene: 7. The CDR3 contains 12 residues. The CDR3: CASRGEGQGQYF. The CDR3 coding sequence is TGTGCCAGCAGGGGAGAAGGACAGGGGCAGTACTTC.

The V gene is TRBV9, the J gene TRBJ1-5; 7 nucleotides agree with TRBD1. Germline assignment: CDR1 SGDLS and CDR2 YYNGEE. Unmatched junction bases numbered 4, after V lost 0 bases and J lost 4 bases. The CDR3 is 15 residues long. The CDR3 sequence: CASSVGEGANQPQHF. The CDR3, as DNA: TGTGCCAGCAGCGTAGGTGAGGGGGCGAATCAGCCCCAGCATTTT.

This sequence joins TRBV4-3 and TRBJ2-7; a weak D match, TRBD2 (5 bases). Germline V lookup: CDR1 LGHNA, CDR2 YSLEER. The CDR3 runs to 14 residues. The V and J ends lost 0 bases and 7 bases respectively, with 13 bases between them. CDR3 loop: CASSQDRTPREQYF. The CDR3 coding sequence is TGCGCCAGCAGCCAAGATCGGACTCCCAGGGAGCAGTACTTC.

V and J are TRBV29-1 and TRBJ1-2; possible D gene TRBD1, 6 bases. The CDR3 is made up of 17 amino acids. In germline, CDR1 is SQVTM, CDR2 ANQGSEA. Trimming took off 5 bases at V and 8 bases at J, with 30 bases between the two ends. The CDR3 DNA follows: TGCAGCGTTTACTGGATGGACAGCCACCGATCGGTTGGGGGCTACACCTTC. Its protein is CSVYWMDSHRSVGGYTF.

The chain uses TRBV19 and TRBJ2-5; D is undetermined. The CDR3 is 11 amino acids. V was trimmed by 2 bases and J by 5 bases, leaving 3 bases between them. Germline V CDR1 and CDR2: LNHDA, SQIVND (reference sequence). The CDR3 DNA follows: TGTGCCAGTAGTATACGGGAGACCCAGTACTTC. This gives the protein CASSIRETQYF.

J is TRBJ2-1 and V is TRBV4-1, with 9 bases lining up with TRBD1. CDR3 length: 15 residues. Unmatched junction bases numbered 5, after V lost 1 base and J lost 7 bases. In germline, CDR1 is MGHRA, CDR2 YSYEKL. The DNA of the CDR3 is TGCGCCAGCAGCCAAGGACAGGGGGGACGGAATGAGCAGTTCTTC. The encoded protein is CASSQGQGGRNEQFF.

The rearrangement links TRBV7-8 to TRBJ1-2; TRBD1 is a possible D gene (5 bases). The CDR3 has 13 amino acids. Germline V lookup: CDR1 SGHVS, CDR2 FQNEAQ. V was pared by 5 bases and J by 3 bases, with 10 bases between. CDR3 nucleotides: TGTGCCAGCAGCCCATCGGGGGACTATGGCTACACCTTC. This codes for CASSPSGDYGYTF.

The chain uses TRBV18 and TRBJ2-3, with 9 bases matching TRBD2. Losses at the gene ends were 2 bases for V and 6 bases for J; bases not matched to a gene: 9. The CDR3 is made up of 16 amino acids. Germline values: CDR1 KGHSH, CDR2 LQKENI. CDR3 protein: CASSPITTSGRDTQYF. The DNA of the CDR3 is TGTGCCAGCTCACCAATAACGACTAGCGGCAGGGATACGCAGTATTTT.

In its sample, this clone was seen a few times. The rearrangement uses TRBV4-2 and TRBJ1-1, with unresolved D. V lost 1 base and J lost 2, with 5 bases in between. Germline V CDR1 and CDR2: LGHNA, YNFKEQ. The CDR3 length is 13 residues. The CDR3 coding sequence is TGTGCCAGCAGCCAAGGGCAAAACACTGAAGCTTTCTTT. This codes for CASSQGQNTEAFF.

The V and J genes are TRBV19 and TRBJ2-1; the D gene is possibly TRBD2 (5 bases). Per the germline V gene, CDR1 is LNHDA and CDR2 is SQIVND (reference sequence). V was clipped by 7 bases and J by 0 bases, with 13 bases between them. The CDR3 is 15 residues long. The CDR3 region has the DNA TGTGCCAGTACCCCGCGGGTGAGCTCCTACAATGAGCAGTTCTTC. It is translated as CASTPRVSSYNEQFF.

This clone is classed as medium-sized. The rearrangement links TRBV6-5 to TRBJ1-5; unclear D gene. Per the germline V gene, CDR1 is MNHEY and CDR2 is SVGAGI. The CDR3 sequence is 13 residues long. Trimming left V 4 bases short and J 0 bases short, with 4 bases between. CDR3 DNA sequence: TGTGCCAGCAGTTTAGATAGCAATCAGCCCCAGCATTTT. Residues: CASSLDSNQPQHF.

The J gene is TRBJ1-6, the V gene TRBV27; D possibly corresponds to TRBD1 (5 bases). Germline V lookup: CDR1 MNHEY, CDR2 SMNVEV (reference sequence). Trimming took 4 bases from V and 7 from J, leaving 23 bases between them. The CDR3 contains 18 residues. CDR3 DNA sequence: TGTGCCAGCAGTTCCCTTTCGGGTTGGGGCCCGCAAAATTCACCCCTCCACTTT. Encoded protein: CASSSLSGWGPQNSPLHF.

The V gene is TRBV6-5, the J gene TRBJ1-5; 7 positions agree with TRBD1. The trim removed 4 bases at V and 5 bases at J, leaving 5 bases unmatched. The CDR3 totals 14 residues. Germline-derived CDR1 and CDR2 are MNHEY and SVGAGI. CDR3 in amino acids: CASSLRTGHQPQHF. The CDR3 DNA reads TGTGCCAGCAGTTTAAGGACAGGTCATCAGCCCCAGCATTTT.

CDR3 loop: CASSLTGLSCTF. The CDR3 nucleotides are TGTGCCAGCAGCCTTACCGGGTTGAGCTGCACCTTC. The rearrangement joins TRBV6-5 to TRBJ1-2; D is undetermined. CDR1 MNHEY and CDR2 SVGAGI come from the germline V gene. This CDR3 has 12 amino acids. V was pared by 6 bases and J by 13 bases, with 18 bases between.

This clone occurred once. This chain links TRBV27 with TRBJ1-2; 9 positions match TRBD1. This CDR3 has 14 residues. The trim removed 6 bases at V and 7 bases at J, leaving 9 bases unmatched. CDR1 is MNHEY, CDR2 SMNVEV, per germline (reference sequence). The CDR3 loop is CASRSQGAFSGYTF. CDR3 DNA sequence: TGTGCCAGCAGGTCACAGGGGGCGTTTAGTGGCTACACCTTC.

V is TRBV30 and J is TRBJ2-7; TRBD1 might be the D (6 bases). V lost 1 base, J lost 7 bases, and 14 bases lay in between. The CDR3 length is 13 residues. Germline V gene sequence: CDR1 GTSNPN, CDR2 SVGIG (reference sequence). In DNA, the CDR3 is TGTGCCTGGAGTGGCACAGGGTTTGGGGAGCAGTACTTC. Its translation is CAWSGTGFGEQYF.

As concerns this clone: In the same sample, other DNA sequences code for this CDR3. The genes are TRBV19 and TRBJ1-1; 8 nucleotides agree with TRBD1. The CDR3 loop spans 14 amino acids. V lost 6 bases, J lost 0 bases, and 3 bases stayed unmatched. Looked up from germline, CDR1 is LNHDA and CDR2 is SQIVND (reference sequence). CDR3 coding DNA: TGTGCCAGTAGCCCGGACAGGGTGAACACTGAAGCTTTCTTT. Encoded protein: CASSPDRVNTEAFF.

The rearrangement joins TRBV15 to TRBJ1-1; D unclear. Germline V gives CDR1 LNHNV, CDR2 YYDKDF (reference sequence). Trimming left V 1 base short and J 5 bases short, with 17 bases between. This CDR3 comprises 16 residues. This chain's CDR3 is CATSRARELSATEAFF. The CDR3 DNA reads as TGTGCCACCAGCAGAGCTCGTGAGTTGTCTGCGACTGAAGCTTTCTTT.

The J gene is TRBJ2-2, the V gene TRBV2, with D tentatively TRBD1 (5 bases). CDR3 length: 14 residues. The V end was cut by 7 bases, the J end by 5 bases, with 14 bases between. The germline V gene has CDR1 SNHLY and CDR2 FYNNEI. CDR3 sequence: CASNTNPGTGELFF. The CDR3 DNA reads as TGTGCCAGCAATACAAACCCAGGGACCGGGGAGCTGTTTTTT.

This clone appeared once. This chain uses TRBV30 with TRBJ1-1; D is unresolved. This CDR3 has 15 residues. Germline V gives CDR1 GTSNPN, CDR2 SVGIG (reference sequence). V lost 0 bases and J 1 base, leaving 12 bases between the germline ends. CDR3 coding DNA: TGTGCCTGGAGTGTAAGTTCGGCAGGGAACACTGAAGCTTTCTTT. It encodes CAWSVSSAGNTEAFF.